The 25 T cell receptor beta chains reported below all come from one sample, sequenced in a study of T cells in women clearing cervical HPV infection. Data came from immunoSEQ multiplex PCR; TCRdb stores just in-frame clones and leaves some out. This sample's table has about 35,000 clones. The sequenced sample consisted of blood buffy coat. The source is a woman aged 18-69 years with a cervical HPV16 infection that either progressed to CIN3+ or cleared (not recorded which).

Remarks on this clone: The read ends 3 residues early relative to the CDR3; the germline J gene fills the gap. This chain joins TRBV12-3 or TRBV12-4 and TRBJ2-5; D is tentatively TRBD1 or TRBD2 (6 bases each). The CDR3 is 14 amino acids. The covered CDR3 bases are TGTGCCAGCAGTGGAGGGGGTTCCACGGGTACC. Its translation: CASSGGGSTGT. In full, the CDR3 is CASSGGGSTGTQYF.

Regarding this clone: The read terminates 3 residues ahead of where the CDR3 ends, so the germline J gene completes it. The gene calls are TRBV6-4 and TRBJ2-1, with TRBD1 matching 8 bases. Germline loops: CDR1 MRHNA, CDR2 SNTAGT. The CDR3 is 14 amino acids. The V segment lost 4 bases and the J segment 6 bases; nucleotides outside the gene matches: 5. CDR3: CASSAQGASNEQFF. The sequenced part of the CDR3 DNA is TGTGCCAGCAGTGCGCAGGGGGCTAGCAATGAG.

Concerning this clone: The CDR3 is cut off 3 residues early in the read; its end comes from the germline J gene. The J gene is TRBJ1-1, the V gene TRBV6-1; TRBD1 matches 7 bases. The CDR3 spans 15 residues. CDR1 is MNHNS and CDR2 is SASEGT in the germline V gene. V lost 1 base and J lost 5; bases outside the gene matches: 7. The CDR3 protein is CASSEVQGGGTEAFF. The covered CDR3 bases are TGTGCCAGCAGTGAAGTGCAGGGGGGCGGGACTGAA.

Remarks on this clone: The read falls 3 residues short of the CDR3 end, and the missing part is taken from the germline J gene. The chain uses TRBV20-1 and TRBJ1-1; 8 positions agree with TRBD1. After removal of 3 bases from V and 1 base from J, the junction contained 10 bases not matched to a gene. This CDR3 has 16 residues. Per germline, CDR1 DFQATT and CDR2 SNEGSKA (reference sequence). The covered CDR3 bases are TGCAGTGCTAGGGTCCGCAGGGGGCGGGGGAACACTGAA. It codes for CSARVRRGRGNTE. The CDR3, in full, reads CSARVRRGRGNTEAFF.

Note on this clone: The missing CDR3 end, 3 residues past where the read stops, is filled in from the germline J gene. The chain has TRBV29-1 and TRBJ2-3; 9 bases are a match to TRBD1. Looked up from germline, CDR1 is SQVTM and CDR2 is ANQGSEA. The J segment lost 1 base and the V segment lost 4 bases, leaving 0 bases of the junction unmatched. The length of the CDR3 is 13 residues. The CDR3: CSVGTGGTDTQYF. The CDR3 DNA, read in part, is TGCAGCGTTGGGACAGGGGGCACAGATACG.

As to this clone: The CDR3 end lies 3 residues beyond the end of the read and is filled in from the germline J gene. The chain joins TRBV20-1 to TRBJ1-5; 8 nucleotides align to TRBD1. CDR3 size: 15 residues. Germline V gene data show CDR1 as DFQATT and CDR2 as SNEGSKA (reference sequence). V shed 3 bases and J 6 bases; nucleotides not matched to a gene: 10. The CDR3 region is CSARDSRGRVQPQHF. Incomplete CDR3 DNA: TGCAGTGCTAGGGATTCCAGGGGGCGGGTTCAGCCC.

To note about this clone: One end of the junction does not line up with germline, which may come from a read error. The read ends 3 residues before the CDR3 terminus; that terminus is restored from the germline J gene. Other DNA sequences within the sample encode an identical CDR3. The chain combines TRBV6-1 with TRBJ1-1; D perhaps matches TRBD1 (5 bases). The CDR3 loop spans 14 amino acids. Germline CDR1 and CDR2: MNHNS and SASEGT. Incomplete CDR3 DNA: TGTGCCAGCAGTGGAGACAGCCTGAACACCGAA. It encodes CASSGDSLNTE. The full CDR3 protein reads CASSGDSLNTEAFF.

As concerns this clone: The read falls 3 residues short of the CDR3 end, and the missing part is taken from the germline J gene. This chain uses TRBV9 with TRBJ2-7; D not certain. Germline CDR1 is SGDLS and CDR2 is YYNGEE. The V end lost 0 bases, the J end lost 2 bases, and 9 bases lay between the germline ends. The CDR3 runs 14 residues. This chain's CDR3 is CASSVDSLTYEQYF. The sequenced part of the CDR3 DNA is TGTGCCAGCAGCGTAGACAGTCTCACCTACGAG.

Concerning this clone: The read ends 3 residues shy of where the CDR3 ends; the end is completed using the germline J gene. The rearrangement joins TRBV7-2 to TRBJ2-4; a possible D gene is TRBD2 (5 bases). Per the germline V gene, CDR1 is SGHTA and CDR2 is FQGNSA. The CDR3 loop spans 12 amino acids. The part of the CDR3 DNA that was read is TGTGCCAGCCAGCGGCGGGTTGATGGT. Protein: CASQRRVDG. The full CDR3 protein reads CASQRRVDGQYF.

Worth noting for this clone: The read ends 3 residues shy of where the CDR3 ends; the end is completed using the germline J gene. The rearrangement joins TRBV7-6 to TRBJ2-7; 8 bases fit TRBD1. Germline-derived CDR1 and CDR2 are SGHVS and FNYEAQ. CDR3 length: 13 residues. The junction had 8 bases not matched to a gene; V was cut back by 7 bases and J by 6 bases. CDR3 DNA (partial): TGTGCCAGCAAAGCCGAAGACAGGGGCGAG. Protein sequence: CASKAEDRGE. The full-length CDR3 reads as CASKAEDRGEQYF.

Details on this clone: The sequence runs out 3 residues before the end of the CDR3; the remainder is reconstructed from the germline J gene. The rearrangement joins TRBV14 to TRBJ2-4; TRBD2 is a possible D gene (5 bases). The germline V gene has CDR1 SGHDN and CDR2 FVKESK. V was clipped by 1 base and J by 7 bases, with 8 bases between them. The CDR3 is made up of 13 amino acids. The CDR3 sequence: CASSQVAGNIQYF. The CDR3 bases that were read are TGTGCCAGCAGCCAAGTTGCGGGTAACATT.

Partial CDR3 DNA: TGCAGTGCTAGAGATCGACAGGCCGGCAATCAGCCC. It encodes CSARDRQAGNQP. The entire CDR3 reads CSARDRQAGNQPQHF. The rearrangement links TRBV20-1 to TRBJ1-5, with D possibly matching TRBD1 (6 bases). The CDR3 end falls 3 residues outside the read, so it is completed with the germline J gene. V dropped 0 bases and J dropped 2 bases, with 11 bases sitting between them. The CDR3 is made up of 15 amino acids. The germline V gene encodes CDR1 DFQATT and CDR2 SNEGSKA (reference sequence).

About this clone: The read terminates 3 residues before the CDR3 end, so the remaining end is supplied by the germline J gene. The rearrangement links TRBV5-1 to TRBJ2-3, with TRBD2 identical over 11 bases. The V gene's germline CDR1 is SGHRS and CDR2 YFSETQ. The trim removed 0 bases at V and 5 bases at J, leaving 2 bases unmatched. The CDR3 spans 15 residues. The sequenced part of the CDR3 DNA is TGCGCCAGCAGCTTGGATAGCGGGGGGGGAGATACG. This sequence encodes CASSLDSGGGDT. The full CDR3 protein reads CASSLDSGGGDTQYF.

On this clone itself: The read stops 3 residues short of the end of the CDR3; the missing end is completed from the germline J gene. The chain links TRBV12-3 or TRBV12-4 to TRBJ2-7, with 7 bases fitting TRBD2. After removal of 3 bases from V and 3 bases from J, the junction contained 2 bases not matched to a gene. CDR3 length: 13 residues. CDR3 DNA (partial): TGTGCCAGCAGTTTGGAGCGGGACTACGAG. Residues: CASSLERDYE. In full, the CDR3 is CASSLERDYEQYF.

CDR3 sequence reads: CASSDGARQETQYF. The sequenced part of the CDR3 DNA is TGTGCCAGCAGTGACGGAGCCAGGCAAGAGACG. The chain combines TRBV2 with TRBJ2-3; D remains unclear. The read gets to within 3 residues of the CDR3 end, and the germline J gene fills in the rest. The CDR3 runs to 14 residues. Germline CDR1 SNHLY, CDR2 FYNNEI.

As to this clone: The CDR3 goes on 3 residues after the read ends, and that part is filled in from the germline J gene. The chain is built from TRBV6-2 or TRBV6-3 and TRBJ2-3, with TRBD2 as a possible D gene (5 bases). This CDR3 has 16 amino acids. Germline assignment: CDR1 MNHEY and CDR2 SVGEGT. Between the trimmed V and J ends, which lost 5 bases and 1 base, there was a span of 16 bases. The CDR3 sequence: CASSPWTGLGTDTQYF. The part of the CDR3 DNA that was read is TGTGCCAGCAGTCCCTGGACTGGCCTAGGCACAGATACG.

CDR3 DNA (partial): TGTGCCAGCTCAAGAACCAGAGATTCACCC. Its translation: CASSRTRDSP. The entire CDR3 sequence reads CASSRTRDSPLHF. The chain employs TRBV18 and TRBJ1-6, with D unresolved. The read ends 3 residues before the CDR3 terminus; that terminus is restored from the germline J gene. This CDR3 spans 13 amino acids. Germline values: CDR1 KGHSH, CDR2 LQKENI. V was trimmed by 5 bases and J by 8 bases, leaving 10 bases between them.

CDR3 amino acids: CASMVVRGAKNIQYF. CDR3 bases read: TGTGCCAGTATGGTTGTTAGGGGAGCCAAAAACATT. This chain uses TRBV19 with TRBJ2-4, with D maybe TRBD1 (5 bases). The read finishes 3 residues shy of the CDR3 end, and the germline J gene is used to complete it. The CDR3 is made up of 15 amino acids. V was shortened by 7 bases and J by 0 bases, with 13 bases between the two germline ends. Germline CDR1 reads LNHDA; CDR2 reads SQIVND (reference sequence). Full variable domain (remainder filled in from reference TRBV19 and TRBJ2-4): DGGITQSPKYLFRKEGQNVTLSCEQNLNHDAMYWYRQDPGQGLRLIYYSQIVNDFQKGDIAEGYSVSREKKESFPLTVTSAQKNPTAFYLCASMVVRGAKNIQYFGAGTRLSVL.

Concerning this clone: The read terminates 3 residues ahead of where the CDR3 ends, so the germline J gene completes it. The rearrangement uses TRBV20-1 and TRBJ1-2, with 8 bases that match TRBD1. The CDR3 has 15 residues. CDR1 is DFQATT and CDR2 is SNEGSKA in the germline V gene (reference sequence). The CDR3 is CSARGQQGDFYDYTF. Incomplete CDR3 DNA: TGCAGTGCTAGAGGTCAACAGGGGGACTTTTACGAC.

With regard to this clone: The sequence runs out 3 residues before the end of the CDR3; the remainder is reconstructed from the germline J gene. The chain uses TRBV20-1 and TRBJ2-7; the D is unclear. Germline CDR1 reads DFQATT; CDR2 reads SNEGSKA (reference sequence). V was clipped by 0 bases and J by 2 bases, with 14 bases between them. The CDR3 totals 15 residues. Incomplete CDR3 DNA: TGCAGTGCTAGAGACCTCCGTGATGACACCTACGAG. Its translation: CSARDLRDDTYE. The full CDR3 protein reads CSARDLRDDTYEQYF.

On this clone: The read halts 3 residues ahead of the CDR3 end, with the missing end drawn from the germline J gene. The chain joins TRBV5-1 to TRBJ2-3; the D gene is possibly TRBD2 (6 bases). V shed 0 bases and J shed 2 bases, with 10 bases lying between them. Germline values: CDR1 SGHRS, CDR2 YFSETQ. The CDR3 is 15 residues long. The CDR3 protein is CASSLERATTDTQYF. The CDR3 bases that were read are TGCGCCAGCAGCTTGGAGCGGGCGACCACAGATACG.

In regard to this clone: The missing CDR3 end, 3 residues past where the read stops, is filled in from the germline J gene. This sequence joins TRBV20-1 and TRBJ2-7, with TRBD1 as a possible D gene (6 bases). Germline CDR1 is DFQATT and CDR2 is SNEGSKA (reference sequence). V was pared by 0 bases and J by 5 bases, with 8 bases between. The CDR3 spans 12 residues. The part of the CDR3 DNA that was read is TGCAGTGCTAGAGATTACAGGGACGAG. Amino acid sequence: CSARDYRDE. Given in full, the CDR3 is CSARDYRDEQYF.

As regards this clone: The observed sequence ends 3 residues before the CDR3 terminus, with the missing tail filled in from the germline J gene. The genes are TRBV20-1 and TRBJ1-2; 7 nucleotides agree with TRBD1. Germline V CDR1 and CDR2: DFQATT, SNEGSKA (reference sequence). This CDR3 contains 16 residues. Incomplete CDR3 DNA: TGCAGTGCTAGTCAGCCCCAAGGACAGGCGTCTAGTGAC. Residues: CSASQPQGQASSD. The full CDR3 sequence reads CSASQPQGQASSDYTF.

CDR3 loop: CASPRTGEEKLFF. The sequenced part of the CDR3 DNA is TGTGCCAGCCCCAGGACAGGGGAGGAAAAA. V gene TRBV19 combines with J gene TRBJ1-4, with 9 nucleotides matching TRBD1. The read ends 3 residues before the CDR3 terminus; that terminus is restored from the germline J gene. The CDR3 loop spans 13 amino acids. With 9 bases clipped from V and 8 bases from J, the junction kept 7 bases outside the gene matches. Germline CDR1 and CDR2: LNHDA and SQIVND (reference sequence).

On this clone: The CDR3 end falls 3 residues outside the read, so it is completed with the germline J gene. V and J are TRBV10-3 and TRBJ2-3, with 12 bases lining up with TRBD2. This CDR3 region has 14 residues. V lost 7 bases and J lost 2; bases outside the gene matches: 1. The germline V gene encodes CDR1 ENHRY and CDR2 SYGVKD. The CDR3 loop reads CAITSGGATDTQYF. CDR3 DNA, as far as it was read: TGTGCCATCACTAGCGGGGGGGCCACAGATACG.